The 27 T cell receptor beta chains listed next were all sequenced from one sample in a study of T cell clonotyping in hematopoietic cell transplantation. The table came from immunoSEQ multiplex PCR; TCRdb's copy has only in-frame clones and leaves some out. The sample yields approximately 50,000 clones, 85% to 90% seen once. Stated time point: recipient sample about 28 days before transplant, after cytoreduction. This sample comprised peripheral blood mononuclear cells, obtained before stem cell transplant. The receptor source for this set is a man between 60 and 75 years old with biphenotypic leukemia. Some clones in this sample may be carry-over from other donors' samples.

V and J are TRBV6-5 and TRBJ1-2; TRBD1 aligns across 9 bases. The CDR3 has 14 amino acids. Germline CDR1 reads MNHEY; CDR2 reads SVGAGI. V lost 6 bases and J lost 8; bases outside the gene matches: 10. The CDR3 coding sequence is TGTGCCAGCAGCTCACCGGGGACAGGGAACGGCTACACCTTC. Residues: CASSSPGTGNGYTF.

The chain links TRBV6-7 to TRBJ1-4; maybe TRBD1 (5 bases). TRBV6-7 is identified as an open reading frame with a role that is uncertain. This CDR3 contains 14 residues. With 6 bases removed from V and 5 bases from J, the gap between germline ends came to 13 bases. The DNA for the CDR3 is TGTGCCAGCAGCACGGGGCCGGGAAATGAAAAACTGTTTTTT. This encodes CASSTGPGNEKLFF.

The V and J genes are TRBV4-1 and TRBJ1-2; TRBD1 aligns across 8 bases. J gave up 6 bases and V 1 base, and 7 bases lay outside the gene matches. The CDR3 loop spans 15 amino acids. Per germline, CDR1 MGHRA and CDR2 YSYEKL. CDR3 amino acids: CASSQVGTGENGYTF. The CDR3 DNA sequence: TGCGCCAGCAGCCAAGTCGGGACAGGTGAAAATGGCTACACCTTC.

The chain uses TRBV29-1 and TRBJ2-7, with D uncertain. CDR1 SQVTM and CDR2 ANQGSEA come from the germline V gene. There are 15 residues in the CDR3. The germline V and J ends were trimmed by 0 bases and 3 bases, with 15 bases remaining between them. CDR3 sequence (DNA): TGCAGCGTTGAAGAATCAACAGAACCTAGCTACGAGCAGTACTTC. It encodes CSVEESTEPSYEQYF.

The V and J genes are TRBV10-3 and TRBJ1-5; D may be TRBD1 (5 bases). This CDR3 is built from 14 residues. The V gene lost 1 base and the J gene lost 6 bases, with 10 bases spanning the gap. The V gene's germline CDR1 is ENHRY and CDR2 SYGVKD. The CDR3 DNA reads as TGTGCCATCAGTGAGTTGCAGGGAGGTCAGCCCCAGCATTTT. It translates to CAISELQGGQPQHF.

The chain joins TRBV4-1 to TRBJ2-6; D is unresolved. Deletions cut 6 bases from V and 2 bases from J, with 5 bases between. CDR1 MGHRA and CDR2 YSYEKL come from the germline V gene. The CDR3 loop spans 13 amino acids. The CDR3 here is CASSLPGANVLTF. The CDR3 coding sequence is TGCGCCAGCAGTCTACCTGGGGCCAACGTCCTGACTTTC.

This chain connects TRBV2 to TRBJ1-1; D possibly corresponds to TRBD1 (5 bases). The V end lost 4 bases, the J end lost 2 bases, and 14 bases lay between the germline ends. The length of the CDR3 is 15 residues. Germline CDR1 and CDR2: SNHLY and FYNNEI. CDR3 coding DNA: TGTGCCAGCAGTGGAAGGCCAGGGCCTAACACTGAAGCTTTCTTT. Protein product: CASSGRPGPNTEAFF. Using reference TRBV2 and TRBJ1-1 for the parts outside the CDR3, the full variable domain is EPEVTQTPSHQVTQMGQEVILRCVPISNHLYFYWYRQILGQKVEFLVSFYNNEISEKSEIFDDQFSVERPDGSNFTLKIRSTKLEDSAMYFCASSGRPGPNTEAFFGQGTRLTVV.

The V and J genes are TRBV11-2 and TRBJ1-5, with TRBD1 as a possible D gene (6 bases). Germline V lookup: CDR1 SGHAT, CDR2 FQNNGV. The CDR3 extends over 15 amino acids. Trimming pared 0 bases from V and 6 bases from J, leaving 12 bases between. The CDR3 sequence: CASSLDSGVGQPQHF. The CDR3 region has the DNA TGTGCCAGCAGCTTAGATTCAGGGGTGGGTCAGCCCCAGCATTTT.

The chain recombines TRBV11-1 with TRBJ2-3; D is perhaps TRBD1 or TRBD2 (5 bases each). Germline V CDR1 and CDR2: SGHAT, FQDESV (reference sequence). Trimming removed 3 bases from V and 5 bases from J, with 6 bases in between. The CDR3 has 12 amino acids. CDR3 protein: CASSLGVDTQYF. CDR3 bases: TGTGCCAGCAGCTTGGGGGTAGATACGCAGTATTTT.

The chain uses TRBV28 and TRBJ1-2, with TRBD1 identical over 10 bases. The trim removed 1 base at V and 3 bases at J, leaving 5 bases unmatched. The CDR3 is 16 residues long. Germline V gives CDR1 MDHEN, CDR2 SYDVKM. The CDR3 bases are TGTGCCAGCAGTTTATTCTTGGGACAGGGGCACTATGGCTACACCTTC. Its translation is CASSLFLGQGHYGYTF.

CDR3 sequence: CASSAPRPWDTEAFF. In DNA form, the CDR3 reads TGTGCCAGCAGTGCCCCCCGCCCGTGGGACACTGAAGCTTTCTTT. The V gene is TRBV28, the J gene TRBJ1-1; D unclear. The germline CDR1 and CDR2 sequences are MDHEN and SYDVKM. This CDR3 comprises 15 residues. Trimming stripped 5 bases from V and 3 bases from J, with 16 bases between.

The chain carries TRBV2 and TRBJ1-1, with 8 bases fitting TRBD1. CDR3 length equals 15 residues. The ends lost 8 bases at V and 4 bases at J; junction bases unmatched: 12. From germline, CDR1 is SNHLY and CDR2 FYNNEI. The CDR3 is CASSDPDRGGTEAFF. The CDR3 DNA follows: TGTGCCAGCTCCGATCCCGACAGGGGAGGCACTGAAGCTTTCTTT. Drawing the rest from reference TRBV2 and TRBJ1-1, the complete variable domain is EPEVTQTPSHQVTQMGQEVILRCVPISNHLYFYWYRQILGQKVEFLVSFYNNEISEKSEIFDDQFSVERPDGSNFTLKIRSTKLEDSAMYFCASSDPDRGGTEAFFGQGTRLTVV.

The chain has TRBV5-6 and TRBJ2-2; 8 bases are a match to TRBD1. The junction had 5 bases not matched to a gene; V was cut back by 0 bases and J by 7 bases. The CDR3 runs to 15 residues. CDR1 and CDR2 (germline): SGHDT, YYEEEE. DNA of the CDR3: TGTGCCAGCAGCTTGGGTGACAGGGGACGCGGGGAGCTGTTTTTT. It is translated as CASSLGDRGRGELFF.

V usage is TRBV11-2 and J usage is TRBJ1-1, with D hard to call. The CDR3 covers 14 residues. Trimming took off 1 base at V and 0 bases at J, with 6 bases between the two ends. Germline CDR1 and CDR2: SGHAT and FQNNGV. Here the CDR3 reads CASSLVSVNTEAFF. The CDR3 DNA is TGTGCCAGCAGCTTAGTCTCGGTGAACACTGAAGCTTTCTTT.

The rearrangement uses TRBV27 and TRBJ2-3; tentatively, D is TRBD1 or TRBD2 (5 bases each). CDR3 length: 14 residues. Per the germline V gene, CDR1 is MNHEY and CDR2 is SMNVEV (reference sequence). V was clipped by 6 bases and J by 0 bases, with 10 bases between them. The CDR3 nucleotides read TGTGCCAGCAGCCTCCGGGACAGCACAGATACGCAGTATTTT. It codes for CASSLRDSTDTQYF.

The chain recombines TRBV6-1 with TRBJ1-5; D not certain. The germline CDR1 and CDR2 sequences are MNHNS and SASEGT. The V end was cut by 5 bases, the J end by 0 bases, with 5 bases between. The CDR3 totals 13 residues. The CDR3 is CASSMISNQPQHF. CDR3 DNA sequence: TGTGCCAGCAGTATGATTAGCAATCAGCCCCAGCATTTT.

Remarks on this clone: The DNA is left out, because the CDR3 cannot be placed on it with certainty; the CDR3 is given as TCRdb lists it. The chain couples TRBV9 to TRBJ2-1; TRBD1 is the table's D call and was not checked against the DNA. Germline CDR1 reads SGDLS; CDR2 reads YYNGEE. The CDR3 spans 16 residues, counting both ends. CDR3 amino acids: CASSVGGGAASPFLLF.

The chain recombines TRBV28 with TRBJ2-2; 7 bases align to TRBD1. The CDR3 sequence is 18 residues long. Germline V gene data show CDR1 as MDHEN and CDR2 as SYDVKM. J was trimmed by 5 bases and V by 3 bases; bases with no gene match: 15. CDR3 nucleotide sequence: TGTGCCAGCAGTTTGATGGCCCTCGGGACAGCAGATACCGGGGAGCTGTTTTTT. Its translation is CASSLMALGTADTGELFF.

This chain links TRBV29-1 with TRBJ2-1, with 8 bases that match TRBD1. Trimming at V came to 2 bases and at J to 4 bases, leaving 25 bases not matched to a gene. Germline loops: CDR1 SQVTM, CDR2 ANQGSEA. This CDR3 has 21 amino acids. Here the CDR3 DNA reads TGCAGCGTTGAATCTTTCGGCGGCCCGGGACAGGACATACCCGTATACAATGAGCAGTTCTTC. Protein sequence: CSVESFGGPGQDIPVYNEQFF.

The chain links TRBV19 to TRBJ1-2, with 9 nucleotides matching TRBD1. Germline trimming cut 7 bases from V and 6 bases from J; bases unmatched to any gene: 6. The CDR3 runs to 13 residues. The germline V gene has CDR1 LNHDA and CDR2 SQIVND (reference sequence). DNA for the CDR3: TGTGCCAGTACCTGGACAGGGGATGATGGCTACACCTTC. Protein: CASTWTGDDGYTF.

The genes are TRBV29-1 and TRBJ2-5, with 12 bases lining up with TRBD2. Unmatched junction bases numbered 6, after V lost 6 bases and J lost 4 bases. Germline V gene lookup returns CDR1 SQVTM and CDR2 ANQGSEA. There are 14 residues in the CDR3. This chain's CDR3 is CSVYKLAGGETQYF. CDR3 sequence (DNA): TGCAGCGTCTACAAACTAGCGGGAGGAGAGACCCAGTACTTC.

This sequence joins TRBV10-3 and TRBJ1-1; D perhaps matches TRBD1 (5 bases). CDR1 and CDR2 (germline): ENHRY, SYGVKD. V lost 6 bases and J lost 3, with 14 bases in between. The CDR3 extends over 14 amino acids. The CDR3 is CAIRFRVSDTEAFF. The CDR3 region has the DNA TGTGCCATCAGATTCAGGGTTTCTGACACTGAAGCTTTCTTT.

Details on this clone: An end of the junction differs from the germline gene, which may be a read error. In DNA, the CDR3 is TGTGCCAGCAGTTTTACAGGGACTAGTGAAAAACTGTTTTTT. Its protein product is CASSFTGTSEKLFF. The chain has TRBV28 and TRBJ1-4; possible D gene TRBD1, 6 bases. Germline loops: CDR1 MDHEN, CDR2 SYDVKM. CDR3 length: 14 residues.

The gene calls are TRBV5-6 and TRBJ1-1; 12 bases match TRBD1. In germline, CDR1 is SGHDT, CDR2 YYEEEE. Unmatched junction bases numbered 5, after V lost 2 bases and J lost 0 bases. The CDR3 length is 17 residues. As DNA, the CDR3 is TGTGCCAGCAGCTTACCCGGGACAGGGGGCCTGAACACTGAAGCTTTCTTT. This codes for CASSLPGTGGLNTEAFF.

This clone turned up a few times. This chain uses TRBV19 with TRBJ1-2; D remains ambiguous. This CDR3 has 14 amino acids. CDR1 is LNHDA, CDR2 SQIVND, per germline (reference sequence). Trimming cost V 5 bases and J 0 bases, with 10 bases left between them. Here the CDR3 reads CASSEISTNYGYTF. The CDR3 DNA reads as TGTGCCAGTAGTGAAATCAGTACTAACTATGGCTACACCTTC.

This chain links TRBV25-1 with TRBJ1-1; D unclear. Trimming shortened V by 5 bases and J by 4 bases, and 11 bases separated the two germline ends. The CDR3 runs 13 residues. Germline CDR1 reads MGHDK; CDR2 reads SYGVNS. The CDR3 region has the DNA TGTGCCAGCAGTCCTGGTTGGGCCACTGAAGCTTTCTTT. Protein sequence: CASSPGWATEAFF.

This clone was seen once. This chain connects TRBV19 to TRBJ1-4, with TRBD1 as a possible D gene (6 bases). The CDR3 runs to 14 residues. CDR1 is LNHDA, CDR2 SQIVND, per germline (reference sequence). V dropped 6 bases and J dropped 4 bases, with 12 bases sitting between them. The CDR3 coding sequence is TGTGCCAGTAGCCTGACAGGCCGTAATGAAAAACTGTTTTTT. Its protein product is CASSLTGRNEKLFF.